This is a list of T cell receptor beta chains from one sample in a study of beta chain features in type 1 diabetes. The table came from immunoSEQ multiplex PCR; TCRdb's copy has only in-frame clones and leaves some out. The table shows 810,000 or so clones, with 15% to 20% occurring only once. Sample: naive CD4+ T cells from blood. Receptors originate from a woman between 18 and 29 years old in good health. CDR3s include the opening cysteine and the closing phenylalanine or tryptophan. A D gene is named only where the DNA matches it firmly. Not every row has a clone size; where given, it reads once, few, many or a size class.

TGTGCCAGCAGCTTCGGGGCTGGGGGGAGCACAGATACGCAGTATTTT	CASSFGAGGSTDTQYF	.	.	TRBV7-2	TRBJ2-3
TGTGCCAGCAGGGGGGTTCAGGATGAGCAGTTCTTC	CASRGVQDEQFF	.	many	TRBV28	TRBJ2-1
TGCAGTGCTAACGTTTATGGCTACACCTTC	CSANVYGYTF	.	few	TRBV20-1	TRBJ1-2
TGTGCCAGCAGCGGAGGGGGTGGCCATGAAAAACTGTTTTTT	CASSGGGGHEKLFF	.	few	TRBV9	TRBJ1-4
TGTGCCAGCAGTTCTGTAGCGGGGGCCTGGTCCGAGCAGTACTTC	CASSSVAGAWSEQYF	TRBD2	.	TRBV6-6	TRBJ2-7
TGTGCCAGCAGGGGAGACAGGGACTTCACCGGGGAGCTGTTTTTT	CASRGDRDFTGELFF	.	few	TRBV28	TRBJ2-2
TGTGCCAGCCTAGGAGAAGTACTAACCGGCACAGATACGCAGTATTTT	CASLGEVLTGTDTQYF	.	.	TRBV28	TRBJ2-3
TGTGCCAGCTCATCACAGGGTTCGTTGGATGAGCAGTTCTTC	CASSSQGSLDEQFF	.	.	TRBV18	TRBJ2-1
TGTGCCAGCAGCTTAGGTAGCGGGAGGGCCTTCTCCTACAATGAGCAGTTCTTC	CASSLGSGRAFSYNEQFF	TRBD2	.	TRBV7-2	TRBJ2-1
TGTGCCACCAGCAGACTAGGGACAGGGGCAGAGACCCAGTACTTC	CATSRLGTGAETQYF	TRBD1	.	TRBV15	TRBJ2-5
TGCAGTGGGGCAGGGGGATGGGAGCAGTACTTC	CSGAGGWEQYF	TRBD1	few	TRBV20-1	TRBJ2-7
TGTGCCAGCCGCTTCGGACAGGGGGGAGAGACCCAGTACTTC	CASRFGQGGETQYF	TRBD1	few	TRBV7-2	TRBJ2-5
TGTGCCACCAGCAGAGATCGTTTTTGGGGACAGCGATCGGAGACCCAGTACTTC	CATSRDRFWGQRSETQYF	TRBD1	few	TRBV15	TRBJ2-5
TGTGCCAGCAGCTCGAGCGTCTCCGGCACAGATACGCAGTATTTT	CASSSSVSGTDTQYF	.	few	TRBV7-2	TRBJ2-3
TGTGCCAGCAGCCCCTCGGGGGAATATGGCTACACCTTC	CASSPSGEYGYTF	.	.	TRBV7-2	TRBJ1-2
TGTGCCAGCAGTTACTCGATTACTCGTCCTAACTACGAGCAGTACTTC	CASSYSITRPNYEQYF	.	few	TRBV6-5	TRBJ2-7
TGTGCCAGCAGCTTATCGGCGGGATTTTACAATGAGCAGTTCTTC	CASSLSAGFYNEQFF	.	.	TRBV7-2	TRBJ2-1
TGTGCCAGCAGCACGGGACTAGCGGAAACAGATACGCAGTATTTT	CASSTGLAETDTQYF	TRBD2	.	TRBV28	TRBJ2-3
TGCGCCAGCAGCCAAGATCTTAACACCGGGGGGGAGACCCAGTACTTC	CASSQDLNTGGETQYF	TRBD2	.	TRBV4-3	TRBJ2-5
TGTGCCATCAGTGAAGTGGGGGGTAACACTGAAGCTTTCTTT	CAISEVGGNTEAFF	.	.	TRBV10-3	TRBJ1-1
TGTGCCAGCAGCTTAGATCCGCTAAACCAAGAGACCCAGTACTTC	CASSLDPLNQETQYF	.	.	TRBV11-2	TRBJ2-5
TGTGCCAGCAGTATCATCAGGGCAGGGGACACTGAAGCTTTCTTT	CASSIIRAGDTEAFF	.	.	TRBV27	TRBJ1-1
.	CASTSVARPNQPQHF	.	.	TRBV19	TRBJ1-5
TGTGCCAGCAGTTTAATGGCTAGCGGGAAAAACGAGCAGTACTTC	CASSLMASGKNEQYF	TRBD2	few	TRBV27	TRBJ2-7